This entry is about one T cell receptor (beta chain). Antigen unknown. These data are taken from a study of T cell responses to AZD1222 COVID-19 vaccine. Study results and caveats: Clonal diversity may have been underestimated in mostly white British donors. CD4 TCRs covered the whole spike, strongest at regions 160-218 and 743-854. The reported proportion of spike-specific TCRs targeting unmutated variant regions was nearly half.

CDR1 KGHDR and CDR2 SFDVKD come from the germline V gene. This CDR3 comprises 16 residues. Trimming removed 4 bases at V and 5 bases at J, with 19 bases between. Clones were sequenced by immunoSEQ multiplex PCR, and TCRdb holds only the in-frame ones, with some missing. The sample lists about 59,000 clones, about 91% seen once, with 5% to 6.5% in the top ten. Second doses that came at about 4 or about 12 weeks were put together. This material consisted of peripheral blood, taken 28 days after the second AZD1222 dose. The sequence was collected from an adult who received the AZD1222 COVID-19 vaccine. The V gene is TRBV24-1, the J gene TRBJ1-2; D remains unclear. CDR3 nucleotides: TGTGCCACCAGTGAGCCGGGAACCTTGCTCGGGTATGGCTACACCTTC. Translated, it gives CATSEPGTLLGYGYTF.